In this sample, the clone carrying this T cell receptor (beta chain) turned up a few times. Its antigen remains unknown. The data were taken from a study of cytomegalovirus exposure and HLA in healthy donors. Overall study results and limits: Most TCR beta V segments were productive about 87% or about 30% of the time in an earlier analysis. Rare sequences made up most TCRs, while some public TCRs were found in many donors. In vitro work confirmed that three CMV-associated chains recognize CMV antigens.

In the PCR, 60 Vbeta and 13 Jbeta primers were used. TCRdb's table, derived via immunoSEQ multiplex PCR, lists solely in-frame clones and lacks some. The sample shows 150,000 to 170,000 clones, roughly 80% of them seen only once. It was healthy bone marrow donors who served as donors. Source material: PBMCs. This receptor was identified in a man in his thirties or forties in good health and CMV-seropositive.

CDR3: CASSLGLAGDQYF. CDR3 DNA sequence: TGTGCCAGCAGCTTAGGACTAGCGGGAGATCAGTACTTC. The chain employs TRBV7-6 and TRBJ2-7, with TRBD2 matching 12 bases. V was pared by 1 base and J by 10 bases, with 2 bases of the junction left unmatched. From germline, CDR1 is SGHVS and CDR2 FNYEAQ. The CDR3 is 13 residues long.